This T cell receptor (beta chain) came from a study of blood T cells in healthy people across ages. A second PCR of roughly 7 to 11 cycles used a sample-barcoded 5' primer and a J-beta primer mix. Using its own MiXCR run on the 5' RACE reads, TCRdb lists one record per CDR3 protein. Here the sample spans fewer than 950,000 distinct CDR3 sequences, about 55% being singletons. After removal of 8 bases from V and 7 bases from J, the junction contained 4 bases not matched to a gene. The germline gives CDR1 LNHNV, CDR2 YYDKDF (reference sequence). The CDR3 runs 12 residues. Turning to this clonotype: Its specificity is unknown.

Study findings and constraints: When set beside aged donors, long-lived donors presented more naive CD4+ cells and higher diversity.

This rearrangement joins TRBV15 to TRBJ1-4; 7 nucleotides match TRBD1. This TCR was recovered from an elderly man in good health. Material: blood. CDR3 residues: CATRQGGEKLFF. The CDR3 bases are TGTGCCACCCGACAGGGTGGTGAAAAACTGTTTTTT.